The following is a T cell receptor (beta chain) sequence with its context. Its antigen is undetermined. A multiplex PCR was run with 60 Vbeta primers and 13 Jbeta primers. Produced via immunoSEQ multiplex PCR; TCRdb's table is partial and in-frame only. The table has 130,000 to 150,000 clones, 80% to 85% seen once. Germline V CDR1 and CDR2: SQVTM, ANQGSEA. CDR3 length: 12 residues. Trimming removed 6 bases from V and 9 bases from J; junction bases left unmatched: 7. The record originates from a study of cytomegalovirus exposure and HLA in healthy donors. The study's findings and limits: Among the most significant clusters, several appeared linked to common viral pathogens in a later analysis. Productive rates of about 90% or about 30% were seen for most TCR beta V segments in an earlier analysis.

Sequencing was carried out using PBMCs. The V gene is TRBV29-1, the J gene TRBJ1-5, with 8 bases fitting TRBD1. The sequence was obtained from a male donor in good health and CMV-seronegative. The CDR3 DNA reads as TGCAGCGTCGGACAGGGTGTAGGGCCCCAGCATTTT. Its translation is CSVGQGVGPQHF.